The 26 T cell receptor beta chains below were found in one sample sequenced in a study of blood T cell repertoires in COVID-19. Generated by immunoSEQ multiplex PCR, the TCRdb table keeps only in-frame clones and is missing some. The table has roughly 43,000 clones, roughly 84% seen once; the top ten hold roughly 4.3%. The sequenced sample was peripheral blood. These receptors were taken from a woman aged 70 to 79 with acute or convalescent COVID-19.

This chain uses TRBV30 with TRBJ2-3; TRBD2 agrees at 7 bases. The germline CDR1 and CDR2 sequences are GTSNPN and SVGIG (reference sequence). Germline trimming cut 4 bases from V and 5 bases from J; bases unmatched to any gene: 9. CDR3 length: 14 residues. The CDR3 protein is CAWTPAGELDTQYF. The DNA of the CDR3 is TGTGCCTGGACCCCCGCGGGAGAATTAGATACGCAGTATTTT.

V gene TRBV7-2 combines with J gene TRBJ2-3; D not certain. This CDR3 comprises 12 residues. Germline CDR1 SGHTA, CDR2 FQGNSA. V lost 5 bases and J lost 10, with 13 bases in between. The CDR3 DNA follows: TGTGCCAGCAGCGTCGACAAGACGGCGCAGTATTTT. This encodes CASSVDKTAQYF.

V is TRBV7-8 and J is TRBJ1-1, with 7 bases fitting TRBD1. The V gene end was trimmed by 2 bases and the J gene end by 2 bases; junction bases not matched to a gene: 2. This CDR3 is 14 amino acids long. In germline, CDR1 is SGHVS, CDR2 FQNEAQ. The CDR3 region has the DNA TGTGCCAGCAGCTTAAGGGACAGCAACACTGAAGCTTTCTTT. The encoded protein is CASSLRDSNTEAFF. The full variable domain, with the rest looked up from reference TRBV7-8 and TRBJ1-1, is GAGVSQSPRYKVAKRGQDVALRCDPISGHVSLFWYQQALGQGPEFLTYFQNEAQLDKSGLPSDRFFAERPEGSVSTLKIQRTQQEDSAVYLCASSLRDSNTEAFFGQGTRLTVV.

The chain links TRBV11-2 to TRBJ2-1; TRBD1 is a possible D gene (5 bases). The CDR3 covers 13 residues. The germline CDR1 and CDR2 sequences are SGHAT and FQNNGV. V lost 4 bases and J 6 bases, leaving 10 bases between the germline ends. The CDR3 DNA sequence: TGTGCCAGCAGCTATCTAGGGGCCAATGAGCAGTTCTTC. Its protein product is CASSYLGANEQFF.

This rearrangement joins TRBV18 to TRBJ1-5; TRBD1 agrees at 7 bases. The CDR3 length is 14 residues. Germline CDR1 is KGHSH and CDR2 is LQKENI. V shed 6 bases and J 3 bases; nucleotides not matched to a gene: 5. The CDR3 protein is CASSLGQNNQPQHF. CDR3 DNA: TGTGCCAGCTCCCTGGGACAGAACAATCAGCCCCAGCATTTT. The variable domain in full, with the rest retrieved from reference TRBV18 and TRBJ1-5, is NAGVMQNPRHLVRRRGQEARLRCSPMKGHSHVYWYRQLPEEGLKFMVYLQKENIIDESGMPKERFSAEFPKEGPSILRIQQVVRGDSAAYFCASSLGQNNQPQHFGDGTRLSIL.

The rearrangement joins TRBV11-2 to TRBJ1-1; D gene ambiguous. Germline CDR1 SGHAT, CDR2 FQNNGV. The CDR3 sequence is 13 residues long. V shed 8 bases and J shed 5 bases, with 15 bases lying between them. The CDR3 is CASGRPAGTEAFF. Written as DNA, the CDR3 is TGTGCCAGCGGCCGGCCTGCGGGGACTGAAGCTTTCTTT.

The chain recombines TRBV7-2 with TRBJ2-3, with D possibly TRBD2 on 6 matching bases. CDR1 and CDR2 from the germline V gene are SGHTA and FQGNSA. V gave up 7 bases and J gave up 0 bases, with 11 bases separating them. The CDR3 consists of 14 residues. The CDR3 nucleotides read TGTGCCAGCACAATAGCGGTTAGCACAGATACGCAGTATTTT. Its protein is CASTIAVSTDTQYF.

This CDR3 is CASSGVLNYGYTF. The CDR3 DNA is TGTGCCAGTAGTGGAGTTCTCAACTATGGCTACACCTTC. The V gene is TRBV19, the J gene TRBJ1-2; no definite D call. The CDR3 has 13 residues. Germline V gene sequence: CDR1 LNHDA, CDR2 SQIVND (reference sequence). V shed 5 bases and J shed 2 bases, with 9 bases lying between them. Full variable domain (outside the CDR3, taken from reference TRBV19 and TRBJ1-2): DGGITQSPKYLFRKEGQNVTLSCEQNLNHDAMYWYRQDPGQGLRLIYYSQIVNDFQKGDIAEGYSVSREKKESFPLTVTSAQKNPTAFYLCASSGVLNYGYTFGSGTRLTVV.

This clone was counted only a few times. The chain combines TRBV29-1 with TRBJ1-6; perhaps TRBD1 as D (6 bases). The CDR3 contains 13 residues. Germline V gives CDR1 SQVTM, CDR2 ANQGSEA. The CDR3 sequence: CSIQGREGSPLHF. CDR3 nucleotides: TGCAGTATACAGGGACGGGAAGGTTCACCCCTCCACTTT.

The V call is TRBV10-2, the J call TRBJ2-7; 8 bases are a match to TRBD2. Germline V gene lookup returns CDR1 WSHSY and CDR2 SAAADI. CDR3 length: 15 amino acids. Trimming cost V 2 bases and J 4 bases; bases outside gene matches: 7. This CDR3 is CASSEGAGDYYEQYF. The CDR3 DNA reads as TGCGCCAGCAGTGAGGGAGCGGGAGACTATTACGAGCAGTACTTC.

Written as DNA, the CDR3 is TGTGCCACCAGCAGCCTACCGGGACTAGTCCGCCATGAGCAGTTCTTC. This translates into CATSSLPGLVRHEQFF. The V call is TRBV15, the J call TRBJ2-1; 8 nucleotides match TRBD2. Germline V lookup: CDR1 LNHNV, CDR2 YYDKDF (reference sequence). This CDR3 spans 16 amino acids. The junction had 12 bases not matched to a gene; V was cut back by 3 bases and J by 8 bases. The full variable domain, its missing parts supplied by reference TRBV15 and TRBJ2-1, is DAMVIQNPRYQVTQFGKPVTLSCSQTLNHNVMYWYQQKSSQAPKLLFHYYDKDFNNEADTPDNFQSRRPNTSFCFLDIRSPGLGDTAMYLCATSSLPGLVRHEQFFGPGTRLTVL.

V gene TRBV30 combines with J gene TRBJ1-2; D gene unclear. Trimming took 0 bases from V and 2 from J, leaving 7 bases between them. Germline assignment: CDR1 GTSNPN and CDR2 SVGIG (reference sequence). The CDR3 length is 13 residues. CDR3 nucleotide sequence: TGTGCCTGGAGTGTTCAATTGAACTATGGCTACACCTTC. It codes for CAWSVQLNYGYTF.

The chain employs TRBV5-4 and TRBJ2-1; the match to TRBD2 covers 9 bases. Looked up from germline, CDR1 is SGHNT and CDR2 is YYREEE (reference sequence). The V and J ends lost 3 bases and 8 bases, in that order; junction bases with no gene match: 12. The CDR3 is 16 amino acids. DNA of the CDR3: TGTGCCAGCAGCTCTCGCTCCGGGACTAGCAACGATGAGCAGTTCTTC. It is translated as CASSSRSGTSNDEQFF.

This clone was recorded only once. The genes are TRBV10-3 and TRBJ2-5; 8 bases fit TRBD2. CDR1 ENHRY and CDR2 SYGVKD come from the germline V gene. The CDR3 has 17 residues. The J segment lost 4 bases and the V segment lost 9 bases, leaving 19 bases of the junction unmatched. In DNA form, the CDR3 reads TGTGCCATATCGGGGGGGACGGGTAGCCGATCCGGAGAGACCCAGTACTTC. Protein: CAISGGTGSRSGETQYF.

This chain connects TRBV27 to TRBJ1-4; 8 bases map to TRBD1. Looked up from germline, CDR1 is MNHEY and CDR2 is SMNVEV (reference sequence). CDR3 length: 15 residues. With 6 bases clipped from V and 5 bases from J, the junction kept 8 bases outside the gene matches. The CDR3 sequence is CASSLGQGANEKLFF. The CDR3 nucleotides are TGTGCCAGCAGCCTCGGACAGGGCGCGAATGAAAAACTGTTTTTT.

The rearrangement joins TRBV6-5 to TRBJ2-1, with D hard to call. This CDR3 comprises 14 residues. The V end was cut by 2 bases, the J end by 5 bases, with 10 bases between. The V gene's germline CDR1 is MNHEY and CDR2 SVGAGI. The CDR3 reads CASSYDGVNNEQFF. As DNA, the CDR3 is TGTGCCAGCAGTTACGACGGAGTAAACAATGAGCAGTTCTTC.

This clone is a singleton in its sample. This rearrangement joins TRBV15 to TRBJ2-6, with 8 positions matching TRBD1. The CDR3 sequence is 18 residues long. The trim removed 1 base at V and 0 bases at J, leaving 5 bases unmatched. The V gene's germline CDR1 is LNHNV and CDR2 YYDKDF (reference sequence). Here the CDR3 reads CATSRGTGLSSGANVLTF. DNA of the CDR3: TGTGCCACCAGCAGAGGGACAGGGCTTAGCTCTGGGGCCAACGTCCTGACTTTC.

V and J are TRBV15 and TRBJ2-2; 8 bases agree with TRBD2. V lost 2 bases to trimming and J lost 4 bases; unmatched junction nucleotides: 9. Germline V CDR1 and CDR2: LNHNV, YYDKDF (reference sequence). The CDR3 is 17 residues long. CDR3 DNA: TGTGCCACCAGCAGATCGGGACTAGGCATAGGCACCGGGGAGCTGTTTTTT. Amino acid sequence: CATSRSGLGIGTGELFF.

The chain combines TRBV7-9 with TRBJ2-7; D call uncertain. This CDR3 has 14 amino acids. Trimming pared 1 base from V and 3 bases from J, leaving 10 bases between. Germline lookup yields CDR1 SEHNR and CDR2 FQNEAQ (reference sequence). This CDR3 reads CASSLGQEIYEQYF. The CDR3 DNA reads TGTGCCAGCAGCTTAGGACAAGAAATCTACGAGCAGTACTTC.

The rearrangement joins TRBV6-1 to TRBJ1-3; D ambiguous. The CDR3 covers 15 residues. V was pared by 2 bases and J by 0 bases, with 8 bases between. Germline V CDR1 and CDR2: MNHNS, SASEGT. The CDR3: CASSERLLSGNTIYF. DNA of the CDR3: TGTGCCAGCAGTGAACGACTGCTCTCTGGAAACACCATATATTTT.

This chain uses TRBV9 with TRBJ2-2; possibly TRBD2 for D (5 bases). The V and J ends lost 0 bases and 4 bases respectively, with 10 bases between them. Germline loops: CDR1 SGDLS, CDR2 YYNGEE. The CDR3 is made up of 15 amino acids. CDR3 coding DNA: TGTGCCAGCAGCGTAGCTTCTAGCCCCACCGGGGAGCTGTTTTTT. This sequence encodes CASSVASSPTGELFF.

CDR3 DNA: TGTGCCAGCAGCCAAGATCGGTTCAGGGAGCAGTACTTC. Translated: CASSQDRFREQYF. The rearrangement joins TRBV4-2 to TRBJ2-7, with D hard to call. Trimming removed 0 bases at V and 7 bases at J, with 10 bases between. The length of the CDR3 is 13 residues. Germline V gene lookup returns CDR1 LGHNA and CDR2 YNFKEQ.

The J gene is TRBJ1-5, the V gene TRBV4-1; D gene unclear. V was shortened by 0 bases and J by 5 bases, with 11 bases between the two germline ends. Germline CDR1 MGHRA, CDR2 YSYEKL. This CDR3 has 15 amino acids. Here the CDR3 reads CASSQDQQAYQPQHF. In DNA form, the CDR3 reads TGCGCCAGCAGCCAAGATCAGCAGGCGTATCAGCCCCAGCATTTT.

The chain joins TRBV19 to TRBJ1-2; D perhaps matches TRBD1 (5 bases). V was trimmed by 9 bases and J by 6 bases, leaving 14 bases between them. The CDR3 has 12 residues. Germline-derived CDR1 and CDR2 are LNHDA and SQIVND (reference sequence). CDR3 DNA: TGTGCCAGCTGGGGCGTGTCCCATGGCTACACCTTC. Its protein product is CASWGVSHGYTF.

CDR3 region: CASSLQGATMNTEAFF. The CDR3 DNA reads TGTGCCAGCAGCTTGCAGGGGGCAACCATGAACACTGAAGCTTTCTTT. The chain joins TRBV5-6 to TRBJ1-1, with 8 bases identical to TRBD1. Germline CDR1 SGHDT, CDR2 YYEEEE. CDR3 length equals 16 residues. With 1 base clipped from V and 0 bases from J, the junction kept 5 bases outside the gene matches.

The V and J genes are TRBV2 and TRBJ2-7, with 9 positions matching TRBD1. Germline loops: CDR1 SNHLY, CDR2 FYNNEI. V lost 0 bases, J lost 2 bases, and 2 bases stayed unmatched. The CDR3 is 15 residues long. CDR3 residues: CASSEAGTGPYEQYF. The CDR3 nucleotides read TGTGCCAGCAGTGAAGCTGGGACAGGGCCCTACGAGCAGTACTTC. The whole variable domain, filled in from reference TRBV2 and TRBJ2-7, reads EPEVTQTPSHQVTQMGQEVILRCVPISNHLYFYWYRQILGQKVEFLVSFYNNEISEKSEIFDDQFSVERPDGSNFTLKIRSTKLEDSAMYFCASSEAGTGPYEQYFGPGTRLTVT.